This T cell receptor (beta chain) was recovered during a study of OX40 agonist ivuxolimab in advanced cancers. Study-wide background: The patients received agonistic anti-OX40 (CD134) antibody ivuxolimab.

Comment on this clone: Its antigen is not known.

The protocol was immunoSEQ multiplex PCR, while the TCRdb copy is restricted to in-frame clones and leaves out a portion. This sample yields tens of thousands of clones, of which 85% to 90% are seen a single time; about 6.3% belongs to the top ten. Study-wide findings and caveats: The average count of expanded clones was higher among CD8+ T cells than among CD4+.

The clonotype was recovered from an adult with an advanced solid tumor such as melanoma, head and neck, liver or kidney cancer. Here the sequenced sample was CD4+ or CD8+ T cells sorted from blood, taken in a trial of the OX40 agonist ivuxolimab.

The CDR3 loop is CASSFLPRGNEQFF. The DNA for the CDR3 is TGTGCCAGCAGCTTCCTGCCCAGGGGAAATGAGCAGTTCTTC. The chain carries TRBV7-8 and TRBJ2-1, with D perhaps TRBD1 (6 bases). This CDR3 spans 14 amino acids. The V gene's germline CDR1 is SGHVS and CDR2 FQNEAQ. The V end was cut by 3 bases, the J end by 7 bases, with 13 bases between.